This T cell receptor beta chain was identified during a study of cytomegalovirus exposure and HLA in healthy donors. Study-wide findings and caveats: In an earlier analysis, about 87% or about 30%: the productive usage of most TCR beta V segments.

As concerns this clone: The antigen remains unidentified.

The V and J ends lost 0 bases and 2 bases, in that order; junction bases with no gene match: 13. The CDR3 covers 19 residues. Germline V gives CDR1 SGHNT, CDR2 YENEEA. PCR used 60 Vbeta primers and 13 Jbeta primers. TCRdb's table, derived via immunoSEQ multiplex PCR, lists solely in-frame clones and lacks some. The table lists approximately 110,000 clones. Material for sequencing was PBMCs. This clonotype originated in a man aged 40-50 years in good health and CMV-seronegative. The chain joins TRBV11-3 to TRBJ2-5, with 9 nucleotides matching TRBD1. CDR3 DNA sequence: TGTGCCAGCAGCTTAGATCTACTTCTTCCGGGACAGGGTCAAGAGACCCAGTACTTC. Protein sequence: CASSLDLLLPGQGQETQYF.